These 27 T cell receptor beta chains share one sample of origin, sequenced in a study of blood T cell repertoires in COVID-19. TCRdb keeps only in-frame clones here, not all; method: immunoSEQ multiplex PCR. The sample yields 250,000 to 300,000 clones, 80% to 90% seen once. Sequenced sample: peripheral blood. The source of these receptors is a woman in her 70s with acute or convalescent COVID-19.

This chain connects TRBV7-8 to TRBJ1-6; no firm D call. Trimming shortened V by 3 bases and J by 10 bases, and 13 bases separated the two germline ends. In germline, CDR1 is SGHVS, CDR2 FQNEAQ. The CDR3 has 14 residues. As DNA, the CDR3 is TGTGCCAGCAGCTTCGGCGACATGACCTCACCCCTCCACTTT. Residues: CASSFGDMTSPLHF.

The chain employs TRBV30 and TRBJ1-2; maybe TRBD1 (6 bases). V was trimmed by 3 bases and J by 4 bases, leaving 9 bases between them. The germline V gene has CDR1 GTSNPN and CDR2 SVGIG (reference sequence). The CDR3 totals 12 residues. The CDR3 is CAWSPDSYGYTF. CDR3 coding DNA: TGTGCCTGGAGCCCGGACAGCTATGGCTACACCTTC.

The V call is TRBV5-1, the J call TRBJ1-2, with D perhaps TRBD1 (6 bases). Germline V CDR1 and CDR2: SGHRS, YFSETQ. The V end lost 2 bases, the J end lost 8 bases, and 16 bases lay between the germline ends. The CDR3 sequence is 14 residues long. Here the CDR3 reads CASSLGSGARGYTF. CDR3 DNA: TGCGCCAGCAGCTTAGGTTCAGGGGCGAGAGGCTACACCTTC.

CDR3: CASSRGPRSGTGGAGANVLTF. The CDR3 DNA reads TGCGCCAGCAGCCGTGGCCCCCGATCCGGGACAGGGGGCGCTGGGGCCAACGTCCTGACTTTC. V usage is TRBV4-1 and J usage is TRBJ2-6; TRBD1 matches 12 bases. Germline CDR1 reads MGHRA; CDR2 reads YSYEKL. There are 21 residues in the CDR3. V shed 4 bases, J shed 2 bases, and the junction held 15 bases outside the gene matches.

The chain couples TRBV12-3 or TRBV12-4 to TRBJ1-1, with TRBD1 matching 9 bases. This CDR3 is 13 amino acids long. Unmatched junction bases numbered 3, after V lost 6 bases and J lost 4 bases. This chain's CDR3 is CASRSTGGTEAFF. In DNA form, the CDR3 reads TGTGCCAGCAGGTCGACAGGGGGCACTGAAGCTTTCTTT.

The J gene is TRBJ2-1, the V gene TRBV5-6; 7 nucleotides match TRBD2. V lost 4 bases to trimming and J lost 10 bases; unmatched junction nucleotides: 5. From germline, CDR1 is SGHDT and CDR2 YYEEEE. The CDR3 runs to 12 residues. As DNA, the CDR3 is TGTGCCAGCAGCCTCTGGGAGGGGGAGCAGTTCTTC. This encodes CASSLWEGEQFF.

The DNA for the CDR3 is TGTGCCAGCAGCTATCCGGGACAGGGGAGAGATACGCAGTATTTT. It translates to CASSYPGQGRDTQYF. This chain links TRBV7-2 with TRBJ2-3, with 10 bases aligning to TRBD1. V was pared by 4 bases and J by 5 bases, with 6 bases of the junction left unmatched. Germline-derived CDR1 and CDR2 are SGHTA and FQGNSA. This CDR3 spans 15 amino acids. Based on the CDR3 plus reference TRBV7-2 and TRBJ2-3, the full variable domain is GAGVSQSPSNKVTEKGKDVELRCDPISGHTALYWYRQSLGQGLEFLIYFQGNSAPDKSGLPSDRFSAERTGGSVSTLTIQRTQQEDSAVYLCASSYPGQGRDTQYFGPGTRLTVL.

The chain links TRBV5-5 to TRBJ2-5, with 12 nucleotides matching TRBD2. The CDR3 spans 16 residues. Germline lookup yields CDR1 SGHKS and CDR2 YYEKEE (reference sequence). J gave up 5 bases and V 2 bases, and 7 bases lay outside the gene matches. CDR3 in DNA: TGTGCCAGCAGCTTCCTACTAGCGGGGGGTAGTGAGACCCAGTACTTC. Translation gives CASSFLLAGGSETQYF.

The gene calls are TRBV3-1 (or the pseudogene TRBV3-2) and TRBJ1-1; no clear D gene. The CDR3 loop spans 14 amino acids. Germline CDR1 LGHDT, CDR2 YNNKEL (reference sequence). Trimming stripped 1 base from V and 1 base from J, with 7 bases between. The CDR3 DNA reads TGTGCCAGCAGCCAAGTGGGCCGGAACACTGAAGCTTTCTTT. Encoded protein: CASSQVGRNTEAFF.

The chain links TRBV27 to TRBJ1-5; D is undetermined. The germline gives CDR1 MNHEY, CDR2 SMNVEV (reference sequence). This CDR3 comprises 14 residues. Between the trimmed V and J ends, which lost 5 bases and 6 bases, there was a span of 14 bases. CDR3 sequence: CASSGRSGIQPQHF. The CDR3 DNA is TGTGCCAGCAGTGGCAGGTCGGGGATTCAGCCCCAGCATTTT.

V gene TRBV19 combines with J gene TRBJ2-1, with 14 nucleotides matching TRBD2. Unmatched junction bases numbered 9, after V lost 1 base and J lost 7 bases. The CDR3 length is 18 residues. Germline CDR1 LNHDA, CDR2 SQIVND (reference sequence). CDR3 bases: TGTGCCAGTAGTATAGGTGGACTAGCGGGGGGTCCGTGGAATGAGCAGTTCTTC. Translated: CASSIGGLAGGPWNEQFF.

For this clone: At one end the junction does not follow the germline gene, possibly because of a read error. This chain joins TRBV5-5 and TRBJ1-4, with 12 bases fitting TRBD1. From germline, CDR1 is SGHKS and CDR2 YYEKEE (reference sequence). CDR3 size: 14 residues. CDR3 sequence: CASSFDSGTGGAVF. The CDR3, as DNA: TGTGCCAGCAGCTTCGACTCCGGGACAGGGGGCGCGGTTTTT.

CDR3 DNA sequence: TGTGCCAGCAGCCCCGGGACAGCCGTAACCGGGGAGCTGTTTTTT. Protein product: CASSPGTAVTGELFF. V and J are TRBV7-9 and TRBJ2-2; 7 nucleotides align to TRBD1. V lost 5 bases and J lost 5; bases outside the gene matches: 8. This CDR3 has 15 amino acids. CDR1 is SEHNR, CDR2 FQNEAQ, per germline (reference sequence).

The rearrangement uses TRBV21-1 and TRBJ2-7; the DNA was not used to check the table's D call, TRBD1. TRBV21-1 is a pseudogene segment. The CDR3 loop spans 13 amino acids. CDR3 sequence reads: CAKYRDRNYEQYF. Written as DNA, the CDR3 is TGTGCCAAGTACCGGGACAGGAACTACGAGCAGTACTTC.

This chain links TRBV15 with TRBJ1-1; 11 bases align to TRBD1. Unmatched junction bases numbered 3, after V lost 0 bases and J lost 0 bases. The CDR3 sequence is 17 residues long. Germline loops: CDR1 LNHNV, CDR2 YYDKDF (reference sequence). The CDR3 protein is CATSREWTGGVNTEAFF. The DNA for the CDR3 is TGTGCCACCAGCAGAGAGTGGACAGGGGGCGTGAACACTGAAGCTTTCTTT.

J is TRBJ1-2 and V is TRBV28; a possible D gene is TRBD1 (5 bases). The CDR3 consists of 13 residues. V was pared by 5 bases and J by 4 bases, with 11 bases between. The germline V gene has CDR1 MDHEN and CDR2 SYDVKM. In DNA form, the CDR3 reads TGTGCCAGCAGTCCACCTGACAGCTATGGCTACACCTTC. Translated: CASSPPDSYGYTF.

The CDR3: CASSFSGGATYNEQFF. The CDR3 nucleotides read TGTGCCAGCAGCTTTAGCGGGGGGGCTACCTACAATGAGCAGTTCTTC. The J gene is TRBJ2-1, the V gene TRBV11-1; 11 bases align to TRBD2. The CDR3 runs 16 residues. The germline V gene encodes CDR1 SGHAT and CDR2 FQDESV (reference sequence). V lost 3 bases and J lost 2; bases outside the gene matches: 3.

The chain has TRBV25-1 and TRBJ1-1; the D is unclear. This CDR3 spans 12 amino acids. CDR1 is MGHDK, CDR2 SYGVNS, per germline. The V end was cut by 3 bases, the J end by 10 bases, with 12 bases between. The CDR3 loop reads CASSDGPTRAFF. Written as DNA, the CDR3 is TGTGCCAGCAGTGATGGCCCCACCAGAGCTTTCTTT.

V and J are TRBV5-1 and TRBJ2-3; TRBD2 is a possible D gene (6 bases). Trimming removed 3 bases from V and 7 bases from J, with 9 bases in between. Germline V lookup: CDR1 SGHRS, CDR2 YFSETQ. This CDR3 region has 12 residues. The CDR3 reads CASSSGGNTQYF. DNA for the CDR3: TGCGCCAGCAGCTCCGGCGGGAATACGCAGTATTTT.

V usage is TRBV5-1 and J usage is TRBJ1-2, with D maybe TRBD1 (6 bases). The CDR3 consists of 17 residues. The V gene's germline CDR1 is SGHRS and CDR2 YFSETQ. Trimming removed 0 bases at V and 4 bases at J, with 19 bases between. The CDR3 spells CASSLGNVQGWVYGYTF. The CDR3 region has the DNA TGCGCCAGCAGCTTGGGGAATGTACAGGGATGGGTCTATGGCTACACCTTC.

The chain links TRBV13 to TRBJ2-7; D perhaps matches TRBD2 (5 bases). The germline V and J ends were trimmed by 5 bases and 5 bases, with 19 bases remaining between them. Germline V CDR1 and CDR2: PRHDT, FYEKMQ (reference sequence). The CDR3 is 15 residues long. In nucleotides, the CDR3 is TGTGCCAGCAGCCCCCGTGAGCGAGGGCCCAACGAGCAGTACTTC. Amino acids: CASSPRERGPNEQYF.

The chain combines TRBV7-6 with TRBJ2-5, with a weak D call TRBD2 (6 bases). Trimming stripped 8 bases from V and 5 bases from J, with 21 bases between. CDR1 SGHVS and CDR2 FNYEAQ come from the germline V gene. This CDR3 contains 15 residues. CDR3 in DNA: TGTGCCAGCGGGTCGGGACTCCCGACGGGGGAGACCCAGTACTTC. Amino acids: CASGSGLPTGETQYF.

The CDR3 reads CASSRQGVGFYEQYF. The CDR3 DNA follows: TGTGCCAGCTCACGACAGGGGGTTGGCTTCTACGAGCAGTACTTC. The gene calls are TRBV18 and TRBJ2-7, with TRBD1 matching over 9 bases. The CDR3 consists of 15 residues. V was pared by 4 bases and J by 3 bases, with 7 bases of the junction left unmatched. Germline V gene lookup returns CDR1 KGHSH and CDR2 LQKENI.

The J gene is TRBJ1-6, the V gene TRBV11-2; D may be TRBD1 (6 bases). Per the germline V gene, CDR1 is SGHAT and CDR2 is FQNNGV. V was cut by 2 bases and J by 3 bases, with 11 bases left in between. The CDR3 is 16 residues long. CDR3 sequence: CASSLSGVRYNSPLHF. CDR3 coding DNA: TGTGCCAGCAGCTTATCAGGGGTCCGCTATAATTCACCCCTCCACTTT.

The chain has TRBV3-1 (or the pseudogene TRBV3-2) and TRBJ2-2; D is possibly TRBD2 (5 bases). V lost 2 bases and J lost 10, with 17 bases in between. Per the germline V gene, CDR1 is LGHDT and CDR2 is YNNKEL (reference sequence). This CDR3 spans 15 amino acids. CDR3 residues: CASSQQRPMGEELFF. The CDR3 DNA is TGTGCCAGCAGCCAACAACGGCCCATGGGAGAGGAGCTGTTTTTT.

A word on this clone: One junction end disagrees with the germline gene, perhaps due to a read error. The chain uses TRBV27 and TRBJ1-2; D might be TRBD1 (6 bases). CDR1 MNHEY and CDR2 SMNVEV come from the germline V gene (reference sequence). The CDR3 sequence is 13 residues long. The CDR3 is CARRGGGRGGYTF. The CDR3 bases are TGTGCCCGCAGGGGAGGGGGGCGGGGCGGCTACACCTTC.

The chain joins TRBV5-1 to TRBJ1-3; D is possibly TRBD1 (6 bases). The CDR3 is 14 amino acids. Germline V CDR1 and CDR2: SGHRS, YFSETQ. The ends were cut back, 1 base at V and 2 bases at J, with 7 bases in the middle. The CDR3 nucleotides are TGCGCCAGCAGCTTGACAGGGACTGGAAACACCATATATTTT. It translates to CASSLTGTGNTIYF.